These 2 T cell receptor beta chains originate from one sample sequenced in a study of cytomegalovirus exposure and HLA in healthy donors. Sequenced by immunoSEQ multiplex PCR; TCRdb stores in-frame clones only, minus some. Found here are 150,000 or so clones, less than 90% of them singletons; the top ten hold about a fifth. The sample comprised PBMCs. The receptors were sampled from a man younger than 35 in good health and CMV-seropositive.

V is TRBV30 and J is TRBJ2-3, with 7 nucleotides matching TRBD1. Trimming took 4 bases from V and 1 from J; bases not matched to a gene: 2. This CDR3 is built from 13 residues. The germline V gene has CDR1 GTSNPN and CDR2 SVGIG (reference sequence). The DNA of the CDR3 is TGTGCCTGGAACAGGGGAGGCACAGATACGCAGTATTTT. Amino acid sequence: CAWNRGGTDTQYF. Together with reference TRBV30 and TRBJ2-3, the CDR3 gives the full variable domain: SQTIHQWPATLVQPVGSPLSLECTVEGTSNPNLYWYRQAAGRGLQLLFYSVGIGQISSEVPQNLSASRPQDRQFILSSKKLLLSDSGFYLCAWNRGGTDTQYFGPGTRLTVL.

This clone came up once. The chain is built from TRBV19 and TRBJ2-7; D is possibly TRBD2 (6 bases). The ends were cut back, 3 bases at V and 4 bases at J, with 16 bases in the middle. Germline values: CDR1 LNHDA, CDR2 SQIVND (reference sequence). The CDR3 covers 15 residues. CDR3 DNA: TGTGCCAGTAGTATGGCGTGGAGGGGAGGATACGAGCAGTACTTC. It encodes CASSMAWRGGYEQYF.